Following are 29 T cell receptor beta chains from one sample sequenced in a study of tumor and adjacent non-tumor tissue in lung cancer. This sample's RNA came from whole unsorted tissue. The library came from three nested PCR rounds adapted from ARM-PCR protocols. TCRdb independently ran MiXCR on the multiplex PCR reads; one entry per CDR3 protein. The table has 100,000 to 150,000 distinct CDR3 sequences, 66% seen once. The sample comprised lung tumor tissue. These receptors were taken from a man aged 25 to 45 with non-small cell lung cancer.

This chain uses TRBV6-1 with TRBJ2-1; 9 nucleotides line up with TRBD1. The germline V gene has CDR1 MNHNS and CDR2 SASEGT. The CDR3 contains 13 residues. The CDR3 spells CTSRAGTGNEQFF. In DNA, the CDR3 is TGTACGAGCAGGGCCGGGACAGGGAACGAGCAGTTCTTC.

Regarding this clonotype: Since a much larger clone is just one base distant, this may be a read error. The chain employs TRBV20-1 and TRBJ2-5; TRBD2 might be the D (7 bases). Germline CDR1 DFQATT, CDR2 SNEGSKA (reference sequence). Between the trimmed V and J ends, which lost 7 bases and 7 bases, there was a span of 22 bases. The CDR3 covers 14 residues. The CDR3 loop is CSVLTRGGLGTQYF. In nucleotides, the CDR3 is TGCAGTGTACTGACTCGCGGGGGCTTGGGGACCCAGTACTTC.

This clonotype was detected a few times. The chain combines TRBV5-6 with TRBJ1-1, with D possibly being TRBD1 (5 bases). The germline V gene encodes CDR1 SGHDT and CDR2 YYEEEE. V was clipped by 0 bases and J by 6 bases, with 18 bases between them. The CDR3 loop spans 16 amino acids. The CDR3, as DNA: TGTGCCAGCAGCTTGGCTGCAGGGCGTAATTTCGCTGAAGCTTTCTTT. Translated, it gives CASSLAAGRNFAEAFF.

V usage is TRBV30 and J usage is TRBJ1-1, with TRBD1 matching over 8 bases. From germline, CDR1 is GTSNPN and CDR2 SVGIG (reference sequence). This CDR3 has 14 amino acids. Unmatched junction bases numbered 6, after V lost 4 bases and J lost 2 bases. Written as DNA, the CDR3 is TGTGCCTGGAAACGACAGGGGACAAACACTGAAGCTTTCTTT. Protein product: CAWKRQGTNTEAFF.

On this clonotype: This may come from a read error, since a much larger clone is one base off. The rearrangement joins TRBV6-1 to TRBJ1-1; D is undetermined. Germline CDR1 reads MNHNS; CDR2 reads SASEGT. This CDR3 region has 14 residues. The ends were cut back, 1 base at V and 2 bases at J, with 8 bases in the middle. This CDR3 reads CASSEDGTNTEAFF. The CDR3 DNA reads as TGTGCCAGCAGTGAAGACGGAACTAACACTGAAGCTTTCTTT.

Comment on this clonotype: The germline gene is not matched at one end of the junction; a read error may be the cause. The CDR3: CSACKGQSNEKLFF. Here the CDR3 DNA reads TGCAGTGCTTGCAAAGGACAGTCTAATGAGAAACTGTTTTTT. The V call is TRBV20-1, the J call TRBJ1-4, with D tentatively TRBD1 (6 bases). Germline values: CDR1 DFQATT, CDR2 SNEGSKA (reference sequence). CDR3 length: 14 residues.

This chain links TRBV12-3 or TRBV12-4 with TRBJ2-2; the D gene is possibly TRBD1 (6 bases). The ends were cut back, 6 bases at V and 12 bases at J, with 20 bases in the middle. There are 14 residues in the CDR3. CDR3: CASRPLRGGGQLFF. The CDR3 coding sequence is TGTGCCAGCAGGCCCTTGAGAGGGGGTGGGCAGCTGTTTTTT.

Comment on this clonotype: As the CDR3 is not closed by the conserved phenylalanine or tryptophan, this likely results from a read error. This chain joins TRBV12-3 or TRBV12-4 and TRBJ2-7; no definite D call. This CDR3 spans 14 amino acids. CDR3 in DNA: TGTGCCAGCGGTTTGGGGTTGCCCCCCTACGAGCAGTACTTA. This encodes CASGLGLPPYEQYL.

In regard to this clonotype: A read error may account for a junction end that differs from germline. This chain uses TRBV11-1 with TRBJ2-7; D might be TRBD1 (5 bases). The CDR3 runs to 15 residues. Germline V CDR1 and CDR2: SGHAT, FQDESV (reference sequence). Written as DNA, the CDR3 is TGTGCCAGCAGCTTCCGAACAGGAAGGGGCTACGAGCGGTACTTC. It translates to CASSFRTGRGYERYF.

Regarding this clonotype: The junction shows a germline mismatch at one end, possibly a read error. V and J are TRBV5-1 and TRBJ2-2; D possibly corresponds to TRBD1 (6 bases). Germline V gene lookup returns CDR1 SGHRS and CDR2 YFSETQ. CDR3 length: 14 amino acids. The chain's CDR3 is CASTNTGIYGELFF. CDR3 DNA sequence: TGTGCCAGCACCAACACAGGGATTTACGGGGAGCTGTTTTTT.

To note about this clonotype: A much more abundant neighbour one base away suggests this may be a read error. The rearrangement joins TRBV4-1 to TRBJ1-4, with a possible D match to TRBD1 (5 bases). Germline CDR1 reads MGHRA; CDR2 reads YSYEKL. This CDR3 is 15 amino acids long. This CDR3 is CTSSQAWVGDEKLFF. The CDR3 DNA sequence: TGCACCAGCAGCCAAGCCTGGGTGGGGGATGAAAAACTGTTTTTT.

V and J are TRBV5-1 and TRBJ2-7, with 10 bases aligning to TRBD1. The ends lost 4 bases at V and 2 bases at J; junction bases unmatched: 15. The CDR3 length is 18 residues. CDR1 is SGHRS and CDR2 is YFSETQ in the germline V gene. DNA of the CDR3: TGCGCCAGCAGCACCGTACCGGGACAGGGGTCCGGCACCTACGAGCAGTACTTC. Amino acid sequence: CASSTVPGQGSGTYEQYF.

As regards this clonotype: The conserved phenylalanine or tryptophan normally closing the CDR3 is absent here, so this likely arose from a read error. The chain employs TRBV5-6 and TRBJ2-1, with D possibly being TRBD1 (5 bases). CDR3 length: 11 amino acids. CDR1 is SGHDT, CDR2 YYEEEE, per germline. The V and J ends lost 3 bases and 12 bases respectively, with 10 bases between them. CDR3 region: CASSSEGVQFY. For the CDR3, the DNA is TGTGCCAGCAGCTCGGAAGGGGTGCAGTTCTAC.

This clonotype was seen repeatedly, ten times or more. V and J are TRBV11-2 and TRBJ1-1; TRBD1 agrees at 9 bases. CDR3 length equals 17 residues. Unmatched junction bases numbered 11, after V lost 5 bases and J lost 1 base. Germline V gene sequence: CDR1 SGHAT, CDR2 FQNNGV. CDR3 protein: CASSPDRGTIRNTEAFF. The CDR3 DNA reads as TGTGCCAGCAGCCCGGACAGGGGAACGATTCGGAACACTGAAGCTTTCTTT.

This clonotype was seen only a few times. This may be a read error, as it is one base from a much larger clone. The V call is TRBV6-2 or TRBV6-3, the J call TRBJ2-1; 13 bases fit TRBD2. The CDR3 has 14 amino acids. Germline values: CDR1 MNHEY, CDR2 SVGEGT. J was trimmed by 9 bases and V by 10 bases; bases with no gene match: 9. The CDR3 is CAITTSGGTLEQFF. In DNA form, the CDR3 reads TGTGCCATTACGACTAGCGGGGGGACTCTTGAGCAGTTCTTC.

As regards this clonotype: One base away lies a much larger clone, so this may be a sequencing read error. The rearrangement joins TRBV6-1 to TRBJ2-2, with D hard to call. Germline assignment: CDR1 MNHNS and CDR2 SASEGT. This CDR3 spans 14 amino acids. DNA of the CDR3: TGTGTCAGCAGTTGGGATTTGAACACCGGGGAGCTGTTTTTT. It translates to CVSSWDLNTGELFF.

This rearrangement joins TRBV20-1 to TRBJ1-2, with TRBD1 matching 9 bases. Germline V lookup: CDR1 DFQATT, CDR2 SNEGSKA (reference sequence). Germline trimming cut 7 bases from V and 1 base from J; bases unmatched to any gene: 7. This CDR3 has 14 amino acids. The CDR3 here is CSGQSGQGNYGYTF. The CDR3 region has the DNA TGCAGTGGCCAATCGGGACAGGGTAACTATGGCTACACCTTC.

Note on this clonotype: Likely a read error: the CDR3 ends without its conserved phenylalanine or tryptophan. The chain links TRBV29-1 to TRBJ1-2, with D possibly TRBD1 on 6 matching bases. The CDR3 covers 15 residues. Per the germline V gene, CDR1 is SQVTM and CDR2 is ANQGSEA. As DNA, the CDR3 is TGCAGTGTTGAAGTTGCAGGGGTGAGAACTGGGGGCTACACCTCC. It yields the protein CSVEVAGVRTGGYTS.

The chain combines TRBV20-1 with TRBJ2-5; 9 bases match TRBD1. V lost 5 bases, J lost 5 bases, and 9 bases stayed unmatched. Germline V lookup: CDR1 DFQATT, CDR2 SNEGSKA (reference sequence). CDR3 size: 14 residues. The CDR3 loop is CSAEVQGAQETQYF. The DNA of the CDR3 is TGCAGTGCTGAGGTACAGGGGGCCCAGGAGACCCAGTACTTC.

As regards this clonotype: This may be a read error, as it is one base from a much larger clone. V and J are TRBV4-2 and TRBJ2-2; D might be TRBD1 or TRBD2, each matching 5 bases. Germline V gene sequence: CDR1 LGHNA, CDR2 YNFKEQ. The CDR3 is 17 residues long. The CDR3 nucleotides are TGTGCCAGCAGCCAAGAGGTCAGGGTTCAAAACACCGGGGAGCCGTTTTTT. Encoded protein: CASSQEVRVQNTGEPFF.

A remark on this clonotype: This may be a read error, as it is one base from a much larger clone. The chain carries TRBV7-9 and TRBJ1-6, with 7 positions matching TRBD1. There are 15 residues in the CDR3. CDR1 and CDR2 from the germline V gene are SEHNR and FQNEAQ (reference sequence). DNA of the CDR3: TGTGCCAGCAGCTCCGGGACAGCCCGGCTTTCACACCTCCACTTT. Protein product: CASSSGTARLSHLHF.

This clonotype was detected a few times. The rearrangement links TRBV24-1 to TRBJ2-1, with D possibly TRBD2 on 5 matching bases. Germline CDR1 and CDR2: KGHDR and SFDVKD. There are 14 residues in the CDR3. The V and J ends lost 7 bases and 3 bases respectively, with 12 bases between them. The CDR3 sequence: CATRDSGSYNEQFF. In DNA, the CDR3 is TGTGCCACCAGGGACTCGGGAAGCTACAATGAGCAGTTCTTC.

Concerning this clonotype: Likely a read error: the CDR3 ends without its conserved phenylalanine or tryptophan. The genes are TRBV20-1 and TRBJ1-2; tentatively, D is TRBD1 (6 bases). CDR3 length: 11 residues. The V gene's germline CDR1 is DFQATT and CDR2 SNEGSKA (reference sequence). The CDR3 DNA reads as TGCAGGGGGGCAGGGACTTATGGGTACACCCTC. It is translated as CRGAGTYGYTL.

As regards this clonotype: A much larger clone differs from this one at a single base, so this may be a read error. The J gene is TRBJ2-7, the V gene TRBV12-5; the D gene is possibly TRBD1 (5 bases). Trimming cost V 5 bases and J 0 bases, with 11 bases left between them. The CDR3 loop spans 14 amino acids. Germline-derived CDR1 and CDR2 are LGHNT and FRNRAP. CDR3 DNA: TGTGCTAGTGGTGGGCAAAGGGGCTCCTACGAGCAGTACTTC. Encoded protein: CASGGQRGSYEQYF. The whole variable domain, filled in from reference TRBV12-5 and TRBJ2-7, reads DARVTQTPRHKVTEMGQEVTMRCQPILGHNTVFWYRQTMMQGLELLAYFRNRAPLDDSGMPKDRFSAEMPDATLATLKIQPSEPRDSAVYFCASGGQRGSYEQYFGPGTRLTVT.

Worth noting for this clonotype: Sequence at one end of the junction differs from germline and may be a read error. V usage is TRBV6-1 and J usage is TRBJ2-3; TRBD1 is a possible D gene (5 bases). Germline CDR1 and CDR2: MNHNS and SASEGT. This CDR3 is 15 amino acids long. The CDR3: CASCEAAGIQDTKYF. The CDR3 coding sequence is TGTGCCAGCTGTGAAGCTGCAGGGATTCAAGATACGAAGTATTTT.

The count of this clonotype is one. V and J are TRBV11-2 and TRBJ1-4; D uncertain. The CDR3 is 15 residues long. Trimming removed 6 bases from V and 0 bases from J, with 11 bases in between. Germline V lookup: CDR1 SGHAT, CDR2 FQNNGV. The DNA of the CDR3 is TGTGCCAGCAGGCGTAACGGCGCAACTAATGAAAAACTGTTTTTT. It yields the protein CASRRNGATNEKLFF.

Remarks on this clonotype: Being one base from a much bigger clone, this may be a read error. The chain combines TRBV6-5 with TRBJ2-3; D perhaps matches TRBD2 (6 bases). Germline-derived CDR1 and CDR2 are MNHEY and SVGAGI. This CDR3 is built from 14 residues. CDR3 nucleotide sequence: TGTGCCAGCAGTTCTCACGGGAGCACAGATACGCAGTTTTTT. This translates into CASSSHGSTDTQFF.

To note about this clonotype: A much more abundant neighbour one base away suggests this may be a read error. CDR3 protein: CASSLVGMADTQYF. The CDR3 nucleotides are TGTGCCAGCAGCTTGGTGGGGATGGCAGATACGCAGTATTTT. J is TRBJ2-3 and V is TRBV5-6; no reliable D call. This CDR3 is 14 amino acids long. V was cut by 0 bases and J by 4 bases, with 9 bases left in between. Germline CDR1 is SGHDT and CDR2 is YYEEEE.

This clonotype was recorded once. The junction and the germline gene differ at one end; a read error may be behind it. The CDR3 DNA is TGCAGTGCTAGAACGGCGAGGGGACATAATGAACAGTTCTTC. Its protein product is CSARTARGHNEQFF. V gene TRBV20-1 combines with J gene TRBJ2-1, with D possibly matching TRBD1 (6 bases). CDR3 length: 14 amino acids. Germline V gene lookup returns CDR1 DFQATT and CDR2 SNEGSKA (reference sequence).